These 3 T cell receptor beta chains share one sample of origin, sequenced in a study of shared clonotypes between healthy human individuals. Profiling relied on immunoSEQ multiplex PCR, and the TCRdb table lists in-frame clones only, not all of them. Among under 200,000 clones listed, 85% to 95% were seen once. The sample taken for sequencing was naive CD4+ T cells sorted from blood. Indicated subset: CD45RA+ positively selected. The source is a woman aged 25-40 years in good health.

The chain carries TRBV29-1 and TRBJ1-3; D is unresolved. V lost 4 bases and J 4 bases, leaving 8 bases between the germline ends. This CDR3 is 12 amino acids long. The germline CDR1 and CDR2 sequences are SQVTM and ANQGSEA. In DNA form, the CDR3 reads TGCAGCGTTGGGACGTTAGGAAACACCATATATTTT. This encodes CSVGTLGNTIYF.

The chain links TRBV6-5 to TRBJ2-2, with 7 bases identical to TRBD2. Germline values: CDR1 MNHEY, CDR2 SVGAGI. The CDR3 totals 16 residues. Trimming at V came to 2 bases and at J to 3 bases, leaving 6 bases not matched to a gene. The CDR3 region is CASSYRGGWDTGELFF. The CDR3 coding sequence is TGTGCCAGCAGTTACCGGGGAGGGTGGGACACCGGGGAGCTGTTTTTT.

This chain joins TRBV12-1 and TRBJ2-2; the table's D call, TRBD1, was not checked against the DNA. TRBV12-1 is marked as a pseudogene. The CDR3 runs to 17 residues. The CDR3 region is CASSFVLRTPNTGELFF. DNA for the CDR3: TGTGCCAGCAGCTTTGTTCTTAGGACACCCAACACCGGGGAGCTGTTTTTT.